Sequencing of this TCR beta chain was carried out in a study of T cells in Graves' hyperthyroidism and ophthalmopathy. Amplified TCR beta CDR3 regions derived from RNA transcripts. RT-PCR in the first round (using the HTBI primer set) targeted the TCR CDR3. From the multiplex PCR reads, TCRdb called clonotypes with MiXCR, one entry per CDR3 protein. This table holds about 380,000 distinct CDR3 sequences, approximately 13% found once. Exclusion criteria comprised uncontrolled infection, other autoimmune disease, pregnancy or lactation. Any symptoms of ophthalmopathy came after the first hyperthyroidism diagnosis, from which the blood sample dates. What was sequenced was blood. The receptor's source is a man aged 25 to 45 with Graves' hyperthyroidism that later progressed to Graves' ophthalmopathy.

This chain's CDR3 is CASSVLTSQETQYF. The CDR3 coding sequence is TGTGCCAGCAGTGTATTGACTAGTCAAGAGACCCAGTACTTC. The genes are TRBV11-1 and TRBJ2-5; D perhaps matches TRBD2 (6 bases). Germline-derived CDR1 and CDR2 are SGHAT and FQDESV (reference sequence). This CDR3 contains 14 residues. V was pared by 6 bases and J by 2 bases, with 13 bases between.